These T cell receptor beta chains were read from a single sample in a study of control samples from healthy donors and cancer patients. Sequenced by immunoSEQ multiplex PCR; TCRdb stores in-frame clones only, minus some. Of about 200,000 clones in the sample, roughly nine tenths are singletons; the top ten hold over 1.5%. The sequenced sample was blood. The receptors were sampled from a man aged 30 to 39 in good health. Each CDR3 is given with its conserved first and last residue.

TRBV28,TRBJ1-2,CASSLGAGRYLGYTF
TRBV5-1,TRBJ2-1,CASSPRGGSYNEQFF
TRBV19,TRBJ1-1,CASSIRGSTEAFF
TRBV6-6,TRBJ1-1,CASSFSGFSSEAFF
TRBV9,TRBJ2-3,CASSVTSGGRFGTDTQYF
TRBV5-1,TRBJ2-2,CASSLTDTGELFF
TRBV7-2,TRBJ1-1,CASSTLGVNTEAFF
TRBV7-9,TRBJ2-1,CASSMTGGRLVYNEQFF
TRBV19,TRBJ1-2,CASKSRTGARNGYTF
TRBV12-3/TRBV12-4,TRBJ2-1,CASSLGVNEQFF
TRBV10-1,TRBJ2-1,CASSGGDAVRDEQFF
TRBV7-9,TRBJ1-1,CASSLGADRPEAFF
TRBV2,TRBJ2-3,CASSEARTSGSTDTQYF
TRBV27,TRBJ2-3,CASSWQGISTDTQYF
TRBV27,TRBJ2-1,CASSSLAGGDNEQFF
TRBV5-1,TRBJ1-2,CASSPRGTGSTF
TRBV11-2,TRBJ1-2,CASSLGAVNYGYTF
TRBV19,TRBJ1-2,CASSLGFDGYTF
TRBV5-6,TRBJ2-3,CASSLLSGGDRDTQYF
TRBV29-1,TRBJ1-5,CSVGTGGNQPQHF
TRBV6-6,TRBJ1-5,CASSLKGQINQPQHF
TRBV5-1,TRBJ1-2,CASRVGQNHNYGYTF
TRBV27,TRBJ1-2,CASSPYPNYGYTF
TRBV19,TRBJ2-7,CASSDPTNLYEQYF
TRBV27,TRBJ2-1,CASSFRTGAYNEQFF
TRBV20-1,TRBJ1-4,CSYPSNEKLFF
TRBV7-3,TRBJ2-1,CASSSILAGGGRNEQFF
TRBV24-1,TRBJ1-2,CATSDSHGYTF
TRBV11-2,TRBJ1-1,CASTLGEAFF
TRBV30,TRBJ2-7,CAWRRGYEQYF
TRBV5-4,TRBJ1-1,CASSLGSNTEAFF
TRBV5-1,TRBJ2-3,CASSLAAADTQYF
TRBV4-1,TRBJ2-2,CASSRVTGYNTGELFF
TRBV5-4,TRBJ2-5,CASPRPPGPQRAQYF
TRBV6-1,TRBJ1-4,CASSGLAFTGREKLFF
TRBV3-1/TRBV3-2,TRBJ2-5,CASSQDKGLAGAQETQYF
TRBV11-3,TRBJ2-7,CASSTTRVGEQYF
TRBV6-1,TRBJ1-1,CASSEGSKLNTEAFF
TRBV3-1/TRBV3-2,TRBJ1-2,CASSQVQGWANYGYTF
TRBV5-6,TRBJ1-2,CASSLKGQPFMDGYTF
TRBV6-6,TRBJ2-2,CASNPSGSSGELFF
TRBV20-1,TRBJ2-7,CSASEGRVFYEQYF
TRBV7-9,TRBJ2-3,CASSTRPSGGAGLGTDTQYF
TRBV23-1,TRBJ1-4,CASPGQGGSCLWEKLFF
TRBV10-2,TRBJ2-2,CASSESGTGRTGELFF
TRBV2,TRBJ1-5,CASKGYGLGGQPQHF
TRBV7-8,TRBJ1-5,CASSSQVQGNQPQHF
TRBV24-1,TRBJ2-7,CATSDGGDYEQYF